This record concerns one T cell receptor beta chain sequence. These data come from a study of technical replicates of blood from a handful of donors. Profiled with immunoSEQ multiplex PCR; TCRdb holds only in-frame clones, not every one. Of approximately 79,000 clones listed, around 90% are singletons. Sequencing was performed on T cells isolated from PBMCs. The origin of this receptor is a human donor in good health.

CDR3 protein: CASSYSGTSVYNEQFF. Here the CDR3 DNA reads TGTGCCAGCAGTTACTCCGGGACTAGCGTATACAATGAGCAGTTCTTC. The chain employs TRBV6-5 and TRBJ2-1; 10 bases agree with TRBD2. Trimming removed 0 bases from V and 4 bases from J; junction bases left unmatched: 3. The CDR3 covers 16 residues. CDR1 is MNHEY and CDR2 is SVGAGI in the germline V gene.